Below, 18 T cell receptor beta chains from the same sample are listed, as sequenced in a study of T cells in Graves' hyperthyroidism and ophthalmopathy. Regions amplified from RNA transcripts were the TCR beta CDR3 regions. RT-PCR in the first round (using the HTBI primer set) targeted the TCR CDR3. A single record per CDR3 protein comes from TCRdb applying MiXCR to the multiplex PCR reads. Of a few hundred thousand distinct CDR3 sequences listed, about 18% are singletons. Sample: blood. The receptor set was obtained from a woman aged 50 to 60 with Graves' hyperthyroidism.

This clonotype appeared a few times. This chain links TRBV6-1 with TRBJ1-4; possibly TRBD1 for D (5 bases). Germline loops: CDR1 MNHNS, CDR2 SASEGT. V was clipped by 6 bases and J by 8 bases, with 16 bases between them. The CDR3 contains 14 residues. The CDR3 bases are TGTGCCAGCAGAGTGCAGGGAATTAAGGAAAAACTGTTTTTT. As protein: CASRVQGIKEKLFF.

This clonotype has only a few counts. The chain carries TRBV9 and TRBJ2-5; D is uncertain. The V end lost 3 bases, the J end lost 0 bases, and 9 bases lay between the germline ends. Germline V gene data show CDR1 as SGDLS and CDR2 as YYNGEE. The CDR3 is made up of 14 amino acids. The CDR3 nucleotides read TGTGCCAGCAGCGGGGTGGACGACCAAGAGACCCAGTACTTC. This gives the protein CASSGVDDQETQYF. Full variable domain (missing parts from reference TRBV9 and TRBJ2-5): DSGVTQTPKHLITATGQRVTLRCSPRSGDLSVYWYQQSLDQGLQFLIQYYNGEERAKGNILERFSAQQFPDLHSELNLSSLELGDSALYFCASSGVDDQETQYFGPGTRLLVL.

This clonotype was counted ten times or more. The chain couples TRBV11-2 to TRBJ2-1; a weak D match, TRBD2 (6 bases). In germline, CDR1 is SGHAT, CDR2 FQNNGV. With 2 bases removed from V and 7 bases from J, the gap between germline ends came to 9 bases. This CDR3 region has 13 residues. The CDR3 coding sequence is TGTGCCAGCAGCTTAATGGGAGGAAATGAGCAGTTCTTC. Protein sequence: CASSLMGGNEQFF.

In its sample, this clonotype was seen many times. This chain connects TRBV20-1 to TRBJ2-3; unclear D gene. This CDR3 has 14 residues. CDR1 and CDR2 (germline): DFQATT, SNEGSKA (reference sequence). The V gene lost 1 base and the J gene lost 1 base, with 9 bases spanning the gap. CDR3 DNA sequence: TGCAGTGCTAGAGCCGGCGGAGGCACAGATACGCAGTATTTT. Translating it yields CSARAGGGTDTQYF.

This clonotype came up many times. V is TRBV2 and J is TRBJ2-5; D ambiguous. The V and J ends lost 3 bases and 5 bases respectively, with 4 bases between them. Looked up from germline, CDR1 is SNHLY and CDR2 is FYNNEI. The CDR3 spans 11 residues. The CDR3, as DNA: TGTGCCAGCAGTGAGTTTGAGACCCAGTACTTC. Protein product: CASSEFETQYF.

This clonotype has ten or more counts. The rearrangement joins TRBV20-1 to TRBJ2-2; D ambiguous. CDR1 is DFQATT and CDR2 is SNEGSKA in the germline V gene (reference sequence). V was cut by 6 bases and J by 6 bases, with 8 bases left in between. The CDR3 extends over 11 amino acids. The CDR3 coding sequence is TGCAGTGCACTGCTGTCCGGGGAGCTGTTTTTT. Protein sequence: CSALLSGELFF.

This clonotype came up many times. CDR3 region: CASSTGNPRQPQHF. The CDR3, as DNA: TGTGCCAGCAGTACAGGGAACCCCAGACAGCCCCAGCATTTT. V and J are TRBV6-2 or TRBV6-3 and TRBJ1-5; possible D gene TRBD1, 6 bases. V was shortened by 5 bases and J by 7 bases, with 15 bases between the two germline ends. The CDR3 is made up of 14 amino acids. Germline V gives CDR1 MNHEY, CDR2 SVGEGT.

This clonotype was seen more than once but under ten times. V usage is TRBV18 and J usage is TRBJ2-7; TRBD2 matches 9 bases. Trimming at V came to 6 bases and at J to 7 bases, leaving 16 bases not matched to a gene. The CDR3 is made up of 16 amino acids. CDR1 and CDR2 from the germline V gene are KGHSH and LQKENI. CDR3 DNA: TGTGCCAGCTCTGCCTCGGGGGCTAGCGGGACCGGGGAGCAGTACTTC. This encodes CASSASGASGTGEQYF.

This clonotype was seen many times. The V and J genes are TRBV30 and TRBJ2-2, with D unclear. Per germline, CDR1 GTSNPN and CDR2 SVGIG (reference sequence). CDR3 length equals 12 residues. Between the trimmed V and J ends, which lost 2 bases and 7 bases, there was a span of 8 bases. CDR3 sequence: CAWSHGDGELFF. The CDR3 DNA sequence: TGTGCCTGGAGTCACGGTGACGGGGAGCTGTTTTTT.

This chain joins TRBV19 and TRBJ1-2, with 8 bases lining up with TRBD1. The germline gives CDR1 LNHDA, CDR2 SQIVND (reference sequence). The CDR3 is 12 amino acids. The V segment lost 5 bases and the J segment 8 bases; nucleotides outside the gene matches: 4. This chain's CDR3 is CASSAGQVGYTF. The DNA for the CDR3 is TGTGCCAGTAGTGCGGGACAGGTGGGCTACACCTTC.

The CDR3 bases are TGTGCCAGCAGTTTAATGCCCCCGGGAAACACTGAAGCTTTCTTT. Translated: CASSLMPPGNTEAFF. V gene TRBV12-3 or TRBV12-4 combines with J gene TRBJ1-1; the D is unclear. This CDR3 is built from 15 residues. The V end was cut by 2 bases, the J end by 2 bases, with 12 bases between.

This clonotype was observed many times. This chain links TRBV6-1 with TRBJ2-1, with TRBD2 identical over 14 bases. The junction had 6 bases not matched to a gene; V was cut back by 1 base and J by 10 bases. There are 16 residues in the CDR3. Germline assignment: CDR1 MNHNS and CDR2 SASEGT. The CDR3 loop reads CASSEVAGLAGDEQFF. The CDR3 nucleotides are TGTGCCAGCAGTGAAGTGGCGGGACTAGCGGGAGACGAGCAGTTCTTC.

The table lists this clonotype with many counts. This sequence joins TRBV2 and TRBJ2-2; D may be TRBD1 or TRBD2 (5 bases each). In germline, CDR1 is SNHLY, CDR2 FYNNEI. Trimming shortened V by 10 bases and J by 0 bases, and 12 bases separated the two germline ends. The CDR3 is 14 amino acids. The CDR3 region is CATRRGPNTGELFF. CDR3 bases: TGTGCCACGCGACGGGGCCCGAACACCGGGGAGCTGTTTTTT.

The V and J genes are TRBV18 and TRBJ1-3; the match to TRBD1 covers 7 bases. Germline V CDR1 and CDR2: KGHSH, LQKENI. V lost 2 bases to trimming and J lost 2 bases; unmatched junction nucleotides: 6. CDR3 size: 16 residues. The CDR3 nucleotides are TGTGCCAGCTCACCAACTTCGACAGGGACTGGAAACACCATATATTTT. Residues: CASSPTSTGTGNTIYF.

This clonotype came up many times. V gene TRBV2 combines with J gene TRBJ1-1; 7 nucleotides match TRBD1. This CDR3 has 14 amino acids. Losses at the gene ends were 7 bases for V and 2 bases for J; bases not matched to a gene: 7. Germline V gene data show CDR1 as SNHLY and CDR2 as FYNNEI. The CDR3 coding sequence is TGTGCCAGCACCTGGGACAGTTTTAACACTGAAGCTTTCTTT. Translation: CASTWDSFNTEAFF.

CDR3 coding DNA: TGTGCCAGCAGCAATCAGGGGGAGAACTATGGCTACACCTTC. Protein: CASSNQGENYGYTF. J is TRBJ1-2 and V is TRBV5-4; 7 bases fit TRBD1. V lost 4 bases, J lost 2 bases, and 5 bases stayed unmatched. CDR3 length: 14 amino acids. Germline V gives CDR1 SGHNT, CDR2 YYREEE (reference sequence).

The gene calls are TRBV5-6 and TRBJ1-2; D perhaps matches TRBD1 (6 bases). The CDR3 runs 15 residues. V was cut by 4 bases and J by 4 bases, with 17 bases left in between. CDR1 and CDR2 (germline): SGHDT, YYEEEE. Written as DNA, the CDR3 is TGTGCCAGCAGCCCGCTCTACTCAGGGGCCTATGGCTACACCTTC. Residues: CASSPLYSGAYGYTF.

Ten or more counts support this clonotype. This chain joins TRBV10-3 and TRBJ2-7, with 12 bases matching TRBD2. The CDR3 sequence is 14 residues long. Germline assignment: CDR1 ENHRY and CDR2 SYGVKD. V lost 6 bases and J lost 4; bases outside the gene matches: 4. CDR3 protein: CAIRETSGRYEQYF. CDR3 coding DNA: TGTGCCATCAGGGAGACTAGCGGGAGATACGAGCAGTACTTC.